These 20 T cell receptor beta chains share one sample of origin, sequenced in a study of blood T cell repertoires in COVID-19. Measured with immunoSEQ multiplex PCR; TCRdb has only the in-frame clones, and not every one. Among about 51,000 clones listed, roughly 84% were seen once. Specimen: peripheral blood. The source is a man older than 75 with active COVID-19.

This rearrangement joins TRBV6-2 or TRBV6-3 to TRBJ1-5; 7 nucleotides align to TRBD1. J was trimmed by 6 bases and V by 3 bases; bases with no gene match: 17. CDR3 size: 18 residues. Germline V gene sequence: CDR1 MNHEY, CDR2 SVGEGT. The CDR3 sequence is CASSYLAGPGGLGQPQHF. The CDR3 DNA is TGTGCCAGCAGTTATTTGGCGGGCCCAGGGGGGCTCGGTCAGCCCCAGCATTTT.

This sequence joins TRBV11-1 and TRBJ2-5, with 7 bases fitting TRBD2. The CDR3 sequence is 15 residues long. Germline-derived CDR1 and CDR2 are SGHAT and FQDESV (reference sequence). V trimming: 1 base; J trimming: 4 bases; junction bases outside the gene matches: 6. CDR3 amino acids: CASSLDGGRGETQYF. CDR3 DNA sequence: TGTGCCAGCAGCTTAGATGGCGGGAGAGGAGAGACCCAGTACTTC.

The CDR3 sequence is CASSFSGPGTDTQYF. CDR3 sequence (DNA): TGTGCCAGTAGTTTTAGCGGACCTGGAACAGATACGCAGTATTTT. The rearrangement links TRBV19 to TRBJ2-3; D is perhaps TRBD2 (6 bases). This CDR3 is 15 amino acids long. The V gene's germline CDR1 is LNHDA and CDR2 SQIVND (reference sequence). V was clipped by 5 bases and J by 3 bases, with 15 bases between them.

The chain is built from TRBV28 and TRBJ1-2; no reliable D call. The CDR3 has 13 amino acids. Germline V lookup: CDR1 MDHEN, CDR2 SYDVKM. V was cut by 6 bases and J by 8 bases, with 16 bases left in between. DNA for the CDR3: TGTGCCAGCAGCCTCCCGGGGAGCCGGGGCTACACCTTC. Protein: CASSLPGSRGYTF.

The chain joins TRBV9 to TRBJ2-1; TRBD1 might be the D (5 bases). CDR3 length equals 13 residues. The ends were cut back, 0 bases at V and 10 bases at J, with 11 bases in the middle. Germline V gene sequence: CDR1 SGDLS, CDR2 YYNGEE. In nucleotides, the CDR3 is TGTGCCAGCAGCGTAGTTGGGGCAGCAGAGCAGTTCTTC. Translation: CASSVVGAAEQFF.

The gene calls are TRBV6-5 and TRBJ1-5; D gene ambiguous. The length of the CDR3 is 12 residues. Trimming left V 10 bases short and J 4 bases short, with 11 bases between. Germline V gene data show CDR1 as MNHEY and CDR2 as SVGAGI. CDR3 residues: CANGNMNQPQHF. The CDR3, as DNA: TGTGCCAACGGGAACATGAATCAGCCCCAGCATTTT.

This rearrangement joins TRBV19 to TRBJ2-5; D may be TRBD1 (5 bases). CDR3 length: 14 amino acids. Germline CDR1 LNHDA, CDR2 SQIVND (reference sequence). Trimming removed 3 bases at V and 5 bases at J, with 13 bases between. CDR3 protein: CASSMVGSGETQYF. The CDR3 coding sequence is TGTGCCAGTAGTATGGTTGGGTCAGGGGAGACCCAGTACTTC.

The J gene is TRBJ2-1, the V gene TRBV19, with 7 bases that match TRBD2. The CDR3 consists of 14 residues. J gave up 4 bases and V 6 bases, and 6 bases lay outside the gene matches. Looked up from germline, CDR1 is LNHDA and CDR2 is SQIVND (reference sequence). DNA of the CDR3: TGTGCCAGTAGGCCCAGCGGGGCTTACAATGAGCAGTTCTTC. It translates to CASRPSGAYNEQFF. The variable domain in full, with the rest retrieved from reference TRBV19 and TRBJ2-1, is DGGITQSPKYLFRKEGQNVTLSCEQNLNHDAMYWYRQDPGQGLRLIYYSQIVNDFQKGDIAEGYSVSREKKESFPLTVTSAQKNPTAFYLCASRPSGAYNEQFFGPGTRLTVL.

The rearrangement uses TRBV24-1 and TRBJ2-3, with 8 bases aligning to TRBD2. CDR3 size: 14 residues. Germline CDR1 reads KGHDR; CDR2 reads SFDVKD. V lost 5 bases and J lost 3; bases outside the gene matches: 3. The chain's CDR3 is CATSGGLETDTQYF. In DNA, the CDR3 is TGTGCCACCAGTGGGGGACTAGAAACAGATACGCAGTATTTT.

This clone was picked up one time. This chain uses TRBV13 with TRBJ2-3; TRBD2 matches 13 bases. The J segment lost 2 bases and the V segment lost 0 bases, leaving 5 bases of the junction unmatched. The V gene's germline CDR1 is PRHDT and CDR2 FYEKMQ (reference sequence). The CDR3 runs to 18 residues. The CDR3 DNA reads as TGTGCCAGCAGCTTAGGAAGACTAGCGGGAGGAACCACAGATACGCAGTATTTT. Translation: CASSLGRLAGGTTDTQYF.

For the CDR3, the DNA is TGTGCTAGTGGTTTGGTAGGGGGGGGTTCCTACGAGCAGTACTTC. Its translation is CASGLVGGGSYEQYF. The J gene is TRBJ2-7, the V gene TRBV12-5, with D maybe TRBD2 (7 bases). From germline, CDR1 is LGHNT and CDR2 FRNRAP. There are 15 residues in the CDR3. V was clipped by 0 bases and J by 1 base, with 10 bases between them.

This chain joins TRBV2 and TRBJ2-7; TRBD1 agrees at 12 bases. The length of the CDR3 is 16 residues. V lost 4 bases to trimming and J lost 6 bases; unmatched junction nucleotides: 10. The germline CDR1 and CDR2 sequences are SNHLY and FYNNEI. The CDR3 here is CASSAGAGTGGGEQYF. For the CDR3, the DNA is TGTGCCAGCAGTGCAGGAGCCGGGACAGGGGGCGGCGAGCAGTACTTC.

This clone has a handful of counts. The chain employs TRBV3-1 (or the pseudogene TRBV3-2) and TRBJ2-5; 11 bases agree with TRBD2. The V segment lost 2 bases and the J segment 5 bases; nucleotides outside the gene matches: 10. The CDR3 length is 17 residues. Germline CDR1 and CDR2: LGHDT and YNNKEL (reference sequence). DNA for the CDR3: TGTGCCAGCAGCCAACCCTACACACTAGCGGGGGCCGAGACCCAGTACTTC. Translating gives CASSQPYTLAGAETQYF.

The V gene is TRBV24-1, the J gene TRBJ2-7, with D unresolved. The CDR3 sequence is 15 residues long. Trimming left V 2 bases short and J 2 bases short, with 12 bases between. Germline assignment: CDR1 KGHDR and CDR2 SFDVKD. CDR3 in amino acids: CATSDSRPPTYEQYF. The CDR3 DNA sequence: TGTGCCACCAGTGATTCCAGGCCGCCGACCTACGAGCAGTACTTC.

The chain recombines TRBV19 with TRBJ1-1; D ambiguous. The CDR3 extends over 14 amino acids. The germline V and J ends were trimmed by 7 bases and 1 base, with 13 bases remaining between them. Germline values: CDR1 LNHDA, CDR2 SQIVND (reference sequence). For the CDR3, the DNA is TGTGCCAGTAACGTCGACGTAGCGAACACTGAAGCTTTCTTT. Residues: CASNVDVANTEAFF.

This clone has a handful of counts. The chain is built from TRBV7-2 and TRBJ2-7; TRBD2 agrees at 9 bases. V lost 3 bases to trimming and J lost 7 bases; unmatched junction nucleotides: 7. Germline V gene data show CDR1 as SGHTA and CDR2 as FQGNSA. This CDR3 is built from 14 residues. CDR3 nucleotide sequence: TGTGCCAGCAGCTTGGCGGGAGGGCCGTGGGAGCAGTACTTC. This translates into CASSLAGGPWEQYF. The variable domain in full, with the rest retrieved from reference TRBV7-2 and TRBJ2-7, is GAGVSQSPSNKVTEKGKDVELRCDPISGHTALYWYRQSLGQGLEFLIYFQGNSAPDKSGLPSDRFSAERTGGSVSTLTIQRTQQEDSAVYLCASSLAGGPWEQYFGPGTRLTVT.

The chain employs TRBV9 and TRBJ2-4, with D unresolved. The CDR3 covers 15 residues. Trimming cost V 0 bases and J 5 bases, with 12 bases left between them. Germline loops: CDR1 SGDLS, CDR2 YYNGEE. In DNA, the CDR3 is TGTGCCAGCAGCGTAGCCCCCCGAGGCGAAAACATTCAGTACTTC. Its protein product is CASSVAPRGENIQYF.

The chain couples TRBV11-2 to TRBJ1-1, with D uncertain. V was clipped by 1 base and J by 1 base, with 10 bases between them. There are 15 residues in the CDR3. Germline V lookup: CDR1 SGHAT, CDR2 FQNNGV. The CDR3 DNA sequence: TGTGCCAGCAGCTTAGGTGGAACAGCGAACACTGAAGCTTTCTTT. Translation gives CASSLGGTANTEAFF.

The chain joins TRBV6-2 or TRBV6-3 to TRBJ1-5; D may be TRBD1 (5 bases). V shed 5 bases and J shed 2 bases, with 13 bases lying between them. The CDR3 has 15 residues. Germline V gene sequence: CDR1 MNHEY, CDR2 SVGEGT. The CDR3 nucleotides are TGTGCCAGCAGTCGGACAACTTGGGGCAATCAGCCCCAGCATTTT. This codes for CASSRTTWGNQPQHF.

The chain carries TRBV19 and TRBJ2-1, with D possibly being TRBD1 (5 bases). The CDR3 runs 13 residues. Trimming left V 7 bases short and J 4 bases short, with 11 bases between. Germline values: CDR1 LNHDA, CDR2 SQIVND (reference sequence). The CDR3 DNA reads as TGTGCCAGTAAGAAGGACATTTACAATGAGCAGTTCTTC. Translating it yields CASKKDIYNEQFF.